This T cell receptor beta chain came from a study of shared T cell receptors in the human thymus (dated by TCRdb to 2020 to 2023). Background for the entire study: The study examined how self-reactive, shared T-cell receptor alpha chains are generated in the human thymus.

Library creation used the immunoSEQ multiplex PCR assay. TCRdb obtained this table from immuneACCESS and retained in-frame rearrangements with V and J assigned. These tables miss some clones; where compared with another copy, unresolved V genes account for less than half of the shortfall, and the remainder is unexplained. The table for this sample lists hundreds of thousands of clones; 87% of them were counted only once. Roughly 0.0094% of the sample is held by the ten biggest clonotypes. This clone has a handful of counts. Its antigen is currently not known. No base-level quality is on record; no much larger clone is a single base apart. V is cut by 3 bases and J by 2 bases, and the space between the germline ends is 16 bases. CDR1 and CDR2, looked up from the germline V gene (reference sequence), are LNHDA and SQIVND. The CDR3 covers 17 residues, taking in both the cysteine and the phenylalanine. Just the 51-base CDR3 DNA is kept, in frame starting at base 1.

These same data were also listed under a study on human thymus T cells. The second source states: In Finland, the donors were immunologically healthy infants who were having open corrective cardiac surgery for congenital heart defects. Thymus tissue was obtained as surgical resects removed during corrective cardiac surgery. Both the thymic and the peripheral blood repertoires appeared to show biased V and J gene segment usage. The related research found that thymic TCR repertoires overlapped highly between unrelated individuals. The study described the TCR alpha and beta repertoires in about 8 infant thymus samples and a few matching peripheral blood samples. Donor ages ranged from roughly 6 to 250 days, and the cohort comprised roughly 6 male and a couple of female infants. Thymocytes were mechanically released from the tissue and were stored as pellets of 10-30 million cells at -70 degrees C. A QIAsymphony instrument was used to extract genomic DNA from frozen cell pellets. TCRB and TCRAD loci were amplified from a standardized quantity of quality-controlled genomic DNA using the immunoSEQ multiplex PCR assay. Amplicons spanned the V(D)J region at a length sufficient to cover the CDR3 and identify V and J genes. The amplicons were sequenced on an Illumina platform via the commercial immunoSEQ service. Primer bias and sequencing errors were corrected as previously described, and TCRAD and TCRB were defined on the basis of the IMGT database. The repertoires were analysed using immunoSEQ Analyzer 3.0 and VDJTools for basic statistics, V/J segment usage, diversity estimates, rarefaction and pairwise overlap. Diversity was estimated using the Chao1, ChaoE, Efron-Thisted, Shannon and inverse Simpson indices, and was also estimated on datasets down-sampled to the size of the smallest sample. Repertoire overlap was assessed by strict matching of CDR3 nucleotide sequence, V gene and J gene, and clustering was done by Jaccard-based multidimensional scaling. On average, about 810,000 unique TCRB clonotypes were obtained from thymus samples, compared with about 84,000 from blood samples.

The sample consisted of thymocytes. This sequence originates from a boy under two years old with a congenital heart defect. Donor details come from another sample of the same person, matched by shared clones. Here the chain combines TRBV19 and TRBJ1-4; the D region possibly corresponds to TRBD1 (5 bases align). The CDR3 region reads CASSMGPGRGTNEKLFF. The DNA reads TGTGCCAGTAGTATGGGGCCTGGGCGGGGTACTAATGAAAAACTGTTTTTT.